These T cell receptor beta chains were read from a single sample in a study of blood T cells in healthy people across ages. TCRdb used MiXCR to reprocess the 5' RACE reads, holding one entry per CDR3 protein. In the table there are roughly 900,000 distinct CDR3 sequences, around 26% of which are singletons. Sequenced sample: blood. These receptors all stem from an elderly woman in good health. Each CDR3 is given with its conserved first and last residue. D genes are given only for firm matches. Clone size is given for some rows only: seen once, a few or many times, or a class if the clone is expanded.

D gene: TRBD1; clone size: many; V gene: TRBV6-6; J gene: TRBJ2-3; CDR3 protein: CASSYVQGAGDTQYF; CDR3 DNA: TGTGCCAGCAGTTACGTACAGGGGGCAGGAGATACGCAGTATTTT
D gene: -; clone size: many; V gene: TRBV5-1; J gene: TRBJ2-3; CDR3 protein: CASSAGPIINTDTQYF; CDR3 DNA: TGCGCCAGCAGCGCGGGACCTATAATAAACACAGATACGCAGTATTTT
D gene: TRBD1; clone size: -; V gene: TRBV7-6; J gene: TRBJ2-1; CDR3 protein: CASSLERGTGAFDEQFF; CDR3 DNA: TGTGCCAGCAGCTTAGAAAGGGGGACAGGGGCCTTCGATGAGCAGTTCTTC
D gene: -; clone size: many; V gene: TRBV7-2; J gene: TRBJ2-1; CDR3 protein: CASRTTPFLYKGEQFF; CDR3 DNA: TGTGCCAGCAGGACCACTCCGTTTTTGTACAAGGGTGAGCAGTTCTTC
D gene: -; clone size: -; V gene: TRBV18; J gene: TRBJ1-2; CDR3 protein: CASPPPGRIDGYTF; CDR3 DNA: TGTGCCAGCCCACCACCAGGACGGATCGATGGCTACACCTTC
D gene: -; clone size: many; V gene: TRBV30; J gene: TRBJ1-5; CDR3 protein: CAWSERGKGINQPQHF; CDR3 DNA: TGTGCCTGGAGTGAACGGGGGAAGGGGATAAATCAGCCCCAGCATTTT
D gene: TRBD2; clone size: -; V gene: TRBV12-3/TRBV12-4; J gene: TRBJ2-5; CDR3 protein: CASSHLAGGYNEQYF; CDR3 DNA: TGTGCCAGCAGCCATCTAGCGGGGGGGTACAATGAGCAGTACTTC
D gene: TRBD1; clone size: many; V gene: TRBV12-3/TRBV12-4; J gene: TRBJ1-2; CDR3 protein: CASSYQGAPLGYTF; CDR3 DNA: TGTGCCAGCAGCTACCAGGGGGCGCCTTTAGGCTACACCTTC
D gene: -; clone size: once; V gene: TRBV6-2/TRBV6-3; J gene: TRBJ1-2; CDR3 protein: CVSSRRGPYGYTF; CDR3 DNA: TGTGTCAGCAGCCGCAGGGGCCCCTATGGCTACACCTTC
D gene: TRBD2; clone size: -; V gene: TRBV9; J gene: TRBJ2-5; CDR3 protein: CAGSTRGTTNNEQYF; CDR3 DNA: TGTGCCGGCAGCACGCGCGGGACTACAAACAATGAGCAGTACTTC
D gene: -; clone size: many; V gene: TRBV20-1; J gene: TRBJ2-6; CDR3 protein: CSARGRGRPGANVLTF; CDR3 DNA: TGCAGTGCTAGAGGAAGAGGCCGACCAGGGGCCAACGTCCTGACTTTC
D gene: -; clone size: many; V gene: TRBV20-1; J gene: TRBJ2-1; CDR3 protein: CSASGGVASYNEQFF; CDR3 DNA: TGCAGTGCTAGCGGGGGAGTGGCCTCCTACAATGAGCAGTTCTTC
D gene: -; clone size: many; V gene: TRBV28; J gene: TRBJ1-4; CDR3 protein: CASRAGHEKLFF; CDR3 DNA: TGTGCCAGCAGGGCTGGGCATGAAAAACTGTTTTTT
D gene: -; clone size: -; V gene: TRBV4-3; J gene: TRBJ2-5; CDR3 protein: CASSHPSGTPDNYNEQYF; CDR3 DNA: TGCGCCAGCAGCCACCCGAGTGGGACCCCGGATAACTACAATGAGCAGTACTTC
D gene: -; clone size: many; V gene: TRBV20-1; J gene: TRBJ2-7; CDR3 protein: CSAREGQGPYEQYF; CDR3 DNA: TGCAGTGCTAGAGAGGGGCAGGGCCCCTACGAGCAGTACTTC
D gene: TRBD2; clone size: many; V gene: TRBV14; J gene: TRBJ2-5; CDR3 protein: CASSQLFGLAGGETQYF; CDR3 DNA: TGTGCCAGCAGCCAACTATTCGGACTAGCGGGGGGAGAGACCCAGTACTTC
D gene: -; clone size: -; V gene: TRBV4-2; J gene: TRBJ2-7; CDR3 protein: CASSQEFGVYEQYF; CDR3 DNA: TGTGCCAGCAGCCAAGAGTTTGGCGTCTACGAGCAGTACTTC
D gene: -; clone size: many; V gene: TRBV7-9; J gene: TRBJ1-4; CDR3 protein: CASSLGGIDEKLFF; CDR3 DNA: TGTGCCAGCAGCTTGGGGGGGATTGATGAAAAACTGTTTTTT
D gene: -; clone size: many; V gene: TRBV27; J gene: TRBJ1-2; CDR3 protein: CASSLSQPLTRLGPNYGYTF; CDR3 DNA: TGTGCCAGCAGTTTATCCCAGCCCCTGACACGCCTGGGGCCTAACTATGGCTACACCTTC
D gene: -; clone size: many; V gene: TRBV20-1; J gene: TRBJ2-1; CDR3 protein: CSARRVTYNEQFF; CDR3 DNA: TGCAGTGCAAGGAGGGTTACCTACAATGAGCAGTTCTTC
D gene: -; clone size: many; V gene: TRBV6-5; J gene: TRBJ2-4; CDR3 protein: CASSYLKMGPQYF; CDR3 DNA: TGTGCCAGCAGTTACCTTAAAATGGGTCCTCAGTACTTC
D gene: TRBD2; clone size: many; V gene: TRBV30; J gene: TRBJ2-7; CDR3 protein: CAWRPGLAGTQQYF; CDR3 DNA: TGTGCCTGGAGGCCGGGACTAGCTGGTACTCAGCAGTACTTC
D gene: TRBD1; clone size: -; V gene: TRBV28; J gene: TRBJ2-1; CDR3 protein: CASSWTGGLDEQFF; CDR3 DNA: TGTGCCAGCAGTTGGACAGGGGGCTTGGATGAGCAGTTCTTC
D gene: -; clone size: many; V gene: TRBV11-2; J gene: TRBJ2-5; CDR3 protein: CASSLRLLGVETQYF; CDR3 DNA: TGTGCCAGCAGCTTACGGCTCTTAGGGGTGGAGACCCAGTACTTC
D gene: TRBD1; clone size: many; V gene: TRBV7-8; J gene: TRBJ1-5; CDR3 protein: CASSSPGGGNQPQHF; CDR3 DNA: TGTGCCAGCAGCTCCCCAGGGGGTGGAAATCAGCCCCAGCATTTT
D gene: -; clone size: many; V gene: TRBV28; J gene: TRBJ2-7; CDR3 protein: CASSLRFKQYF; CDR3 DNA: TGTGCCAGCAGCCTTCGATTCAAGCAGTACTTC
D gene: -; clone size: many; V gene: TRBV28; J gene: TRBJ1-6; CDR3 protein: CASSLPTIGGSPLHF; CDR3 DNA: TGTGCCAGCAGTTTACCCACCATAGGGGGTTCACCCCTCCACTTT
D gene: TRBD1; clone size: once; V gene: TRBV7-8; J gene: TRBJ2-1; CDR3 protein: CASSLASGTGVFYNGQFF; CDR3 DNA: TGTGCCAGCAGCTTAGCCTCCGGGACAGGGGTTTTCTACAATGGGCAGTTCTTC
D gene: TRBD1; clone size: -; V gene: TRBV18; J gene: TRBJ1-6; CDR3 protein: CASSADRGRSPLHF; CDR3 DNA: TGTGCCAGCTCAGCGGACAGGGGTCGTTCACCCCTCCACTTT
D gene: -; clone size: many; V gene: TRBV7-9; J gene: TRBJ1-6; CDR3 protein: CASSLGQSSYNSPLHF; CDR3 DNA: TGTGCCAGCAGCTTAGGACAGAGCTCCTATAATTCACCCCTCCACTTT
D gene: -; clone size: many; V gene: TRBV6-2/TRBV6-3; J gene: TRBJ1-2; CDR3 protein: CASSARYGYTF; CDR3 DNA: TGTGCCAGCAGCGCACGATATGGCTACACCTTC
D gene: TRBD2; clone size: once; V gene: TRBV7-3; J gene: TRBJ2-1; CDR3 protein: CASSALGTSIYKGYNEQFF; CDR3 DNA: TGTGCCAGCAGCGCCCTCGGGACTAGCATTTATAAGGGATACAATGAGCAGTTCTTC
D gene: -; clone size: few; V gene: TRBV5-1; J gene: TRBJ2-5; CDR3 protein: CAARQGLQETQYF; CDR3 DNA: TGCGCCGCAAGACAGGGACTCCAAGAGACCCAGTACTTC
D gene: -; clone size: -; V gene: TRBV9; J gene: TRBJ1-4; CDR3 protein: CASSVGIRIRRGDEKLFF; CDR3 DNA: TGTGCCAGCAGCGTAGGAATTCGGATAAGAAGGGGCGATGAAAAACTGTTTTTT
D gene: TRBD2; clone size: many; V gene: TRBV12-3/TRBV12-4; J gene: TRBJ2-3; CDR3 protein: CASSLAVTSGTDTQYF; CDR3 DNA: TGTGCCAGCAGTTTAGCGGTGACTAGCGGCACAGATACGCAGTATTTT
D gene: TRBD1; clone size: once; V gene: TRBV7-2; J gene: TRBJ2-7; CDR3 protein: CASSLDRGRIYPYEQYF; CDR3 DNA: TGTGCCAGCAGCTTAGACAGGGGACGGATATACCCCTACGAGCAGTACTTC
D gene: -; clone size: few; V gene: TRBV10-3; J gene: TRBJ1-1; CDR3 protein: CAISESSSRNTEAFF; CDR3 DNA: TGTGCCATCAGTGAGTCGTCGTCGCGGAACACTGAAGCTTTCTTT
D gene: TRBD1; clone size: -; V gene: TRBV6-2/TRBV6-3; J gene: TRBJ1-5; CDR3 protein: CASTDQTGVYNQPQHF; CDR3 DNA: TGTGCCAGCACCGACCAAACAGGGGTGTACAATCAGCCCCAGCATTTT
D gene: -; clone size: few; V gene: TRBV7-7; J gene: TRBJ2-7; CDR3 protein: CASNPSTGADEQYF; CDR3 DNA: TGTGCTAGCAACCCATCCACCGGGGCCGACGAGCAGTACTTC
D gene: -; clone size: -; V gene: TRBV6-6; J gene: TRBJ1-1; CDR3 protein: CASSYVGSTEAFF; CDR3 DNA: TGTGCCAGCAGTTACGTGGGGAGCACTGAAGCTTTCTTT